This note documents a single T cell receptor (beta chain) sequence. The record originates from a study of blood T cells in healthy people across ages. For the second PCR, which ran for about 7 to 12 cycles, a sample-barcoded 5' primer and a J-beta primer mix were used. TCRdb fed the 5' RACE reads into MiXCR, producing one record per CDR3 protein. Among 1,100,000 or so distinct CDR3 sequences listed, under 55% were seen once. Trimming removed 4 bases from V and 15 bases from J; junction bases left unmatched: 14. Germline V gene data show CDR1 as MGHDK and CDR2 as SYGVNS. The CDR3 sequence is 14 residues long.

Sequenced input: blood. The V gene is TRBV25-1, the J gene TRBJ2-4; 8 bases are shared with TRBD2. The sequence was obtained from a woman aged 60-75 years in good health. CDR3 nucleotide sequence: TGTGCCAGCAGTGTTCCGGGGCCGGGAGGGGAGCGGTACTTC. This gives the protein CASSVPGPGGERYF.